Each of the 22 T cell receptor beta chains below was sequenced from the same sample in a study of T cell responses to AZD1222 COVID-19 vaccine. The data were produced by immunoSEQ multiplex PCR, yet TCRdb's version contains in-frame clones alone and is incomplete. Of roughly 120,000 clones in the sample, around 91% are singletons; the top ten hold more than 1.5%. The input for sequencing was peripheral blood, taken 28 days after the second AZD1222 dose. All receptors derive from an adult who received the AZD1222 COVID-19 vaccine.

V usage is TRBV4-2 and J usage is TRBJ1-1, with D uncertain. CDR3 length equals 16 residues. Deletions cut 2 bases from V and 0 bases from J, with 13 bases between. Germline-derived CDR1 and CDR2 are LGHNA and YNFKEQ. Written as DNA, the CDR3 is TGTGCCAGCAGCCAACAGAGGGCGACCATGAACACTGAAGCTTTCTTT. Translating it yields CASSQQRATMNTEAFF.

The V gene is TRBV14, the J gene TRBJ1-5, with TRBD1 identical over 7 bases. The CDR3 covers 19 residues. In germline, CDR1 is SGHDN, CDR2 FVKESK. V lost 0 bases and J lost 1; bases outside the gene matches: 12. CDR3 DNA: TGTGCCAGCAGCCAAGATCTCGCAGGCCCCAGGGGGAGCAATCAGCCCCAGCATTTT. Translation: CASSQDLAGPRGSNQPQHF. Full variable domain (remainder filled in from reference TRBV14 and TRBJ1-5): EAGVTQFPSHSVIEKGQTVTLRCDPISGHDNLYWYRRVMGKEIKFLLHFVKESKQDESGMPNNRFLAERTGGTYSTLKVQPAELEDSGVYFCASSQDLAGPRGSNQPQHFGDGTRLSIL.

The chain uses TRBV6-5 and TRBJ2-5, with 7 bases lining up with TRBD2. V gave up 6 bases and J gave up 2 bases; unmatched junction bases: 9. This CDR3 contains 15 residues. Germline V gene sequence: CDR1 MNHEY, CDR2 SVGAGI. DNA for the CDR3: TGTGCCAGCAGAGCAGCGGGAACTCCACAAGAGACCCAGTACTTC. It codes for CASRAAGTPQETQYF.

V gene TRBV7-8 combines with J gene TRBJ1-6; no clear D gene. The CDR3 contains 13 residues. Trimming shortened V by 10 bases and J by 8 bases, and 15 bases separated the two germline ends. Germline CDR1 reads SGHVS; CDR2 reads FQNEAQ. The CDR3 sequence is CATTKDIDSPLHF. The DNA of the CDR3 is TGTGCCACGACTAAGGATATTGATTCACCCCTCCACTTT.

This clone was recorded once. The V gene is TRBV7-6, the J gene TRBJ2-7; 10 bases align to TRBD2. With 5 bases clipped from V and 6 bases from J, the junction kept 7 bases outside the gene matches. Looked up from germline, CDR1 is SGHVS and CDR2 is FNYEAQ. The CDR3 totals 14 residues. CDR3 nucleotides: TGTGCCAGCAGCAAGGGACTAGCGTCGAGCGAGCAGTACTTC. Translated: CASSKGLASSEQYF. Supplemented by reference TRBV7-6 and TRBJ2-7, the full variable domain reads GAGVSQSPRYKVTKRGQDVALRCDPISGHVSLYWYRQALGQGPEFLTYFNYEAQQDKSGLPNDRFSAERPEGSISTLTIQRTEQRDSAMYRCASSKGLASSEQYFGPGTRLTVT.

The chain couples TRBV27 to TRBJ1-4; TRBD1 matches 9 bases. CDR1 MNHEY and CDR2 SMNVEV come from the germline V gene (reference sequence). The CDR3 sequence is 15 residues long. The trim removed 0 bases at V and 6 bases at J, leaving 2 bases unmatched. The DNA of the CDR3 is TGTGCCAGCAGTTTATCGGGACAGGGTCATGAAAAACTGTTTTTT. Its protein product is CASSLSGQGHEKLFF.

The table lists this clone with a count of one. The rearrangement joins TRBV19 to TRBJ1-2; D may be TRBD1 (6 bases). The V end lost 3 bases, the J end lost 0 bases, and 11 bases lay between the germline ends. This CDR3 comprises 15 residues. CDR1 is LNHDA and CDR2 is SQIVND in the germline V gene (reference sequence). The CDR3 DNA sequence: TGTGCCAGTAGTATCAAACAGGGAGCTAACTATGGCTACACCTTC. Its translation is CASSIKQGANYGYTF.

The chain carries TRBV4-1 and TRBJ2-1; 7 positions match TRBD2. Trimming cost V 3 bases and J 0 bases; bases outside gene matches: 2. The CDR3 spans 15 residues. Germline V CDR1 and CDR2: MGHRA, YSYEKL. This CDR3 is CASSQREFSYNEQFF. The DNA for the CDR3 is TGCGCCAGCAGCCAGCGGGAGTTCTCCTACAATGAGCAGTTCTTC.

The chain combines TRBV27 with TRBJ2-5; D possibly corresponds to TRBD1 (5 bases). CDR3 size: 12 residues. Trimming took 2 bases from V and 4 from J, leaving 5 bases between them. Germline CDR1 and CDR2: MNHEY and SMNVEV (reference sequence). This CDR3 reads CASSLRGETQYF. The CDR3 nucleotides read TGTGCCAGCAGTTTAAGGGGAGAGACCCAGTACTTC.

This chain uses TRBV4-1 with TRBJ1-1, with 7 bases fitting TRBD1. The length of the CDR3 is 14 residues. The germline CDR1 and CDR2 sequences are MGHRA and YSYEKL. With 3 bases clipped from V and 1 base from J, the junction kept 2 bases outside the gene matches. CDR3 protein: CASSHRQGNTEAFF. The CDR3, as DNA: TGCGCCAGCAGCCACCGACAGGGGAACACTGAAGCTTTCTTT.

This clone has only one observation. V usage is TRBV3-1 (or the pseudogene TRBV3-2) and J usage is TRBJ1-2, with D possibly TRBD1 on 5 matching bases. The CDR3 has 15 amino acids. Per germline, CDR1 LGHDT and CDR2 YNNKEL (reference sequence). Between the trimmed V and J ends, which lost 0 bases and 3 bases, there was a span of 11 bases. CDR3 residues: CASSQERGRYYGYTF. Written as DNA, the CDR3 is TGTGCCAGCAGCCAAGAGAGGGGACGCTACTATGGCTACACCTTC.

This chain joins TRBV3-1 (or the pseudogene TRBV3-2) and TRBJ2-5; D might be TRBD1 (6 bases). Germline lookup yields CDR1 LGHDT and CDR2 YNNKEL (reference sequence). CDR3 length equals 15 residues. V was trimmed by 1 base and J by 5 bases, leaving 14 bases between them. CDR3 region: CASSQVWTAPETQYF. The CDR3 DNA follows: TGTGCCAGCAGCCAAGTTTGGACAGCCCCGGAGACCCAGTACTTC.

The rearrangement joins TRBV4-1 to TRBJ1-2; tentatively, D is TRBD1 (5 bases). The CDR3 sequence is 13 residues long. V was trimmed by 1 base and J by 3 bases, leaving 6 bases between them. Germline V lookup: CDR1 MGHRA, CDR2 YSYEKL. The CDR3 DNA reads TGCGCCAGCAGCCAAGCGGGGGACTATGGCTACACCTTC. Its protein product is CASSQAGDYGYTF.

The CDR3 nucleotides are TGTGCCAGTAGTGCCCCTCCCCAGGGACCCACAGATACGCAGTATTTT. Protein: CASSAPPQGPTDTQYF. The chain has TRBV19 and TRBJ2-3; either TRBD1 or TRBD2 may fit D (5 bases each). Germline V gene data show CDR1 as LNHDA and CDR2 as SQIVND (reference sequence). Trimming cost V 5 bases and J 2 bases, with 17 bases left between them. This CDR3 has 16 residues.

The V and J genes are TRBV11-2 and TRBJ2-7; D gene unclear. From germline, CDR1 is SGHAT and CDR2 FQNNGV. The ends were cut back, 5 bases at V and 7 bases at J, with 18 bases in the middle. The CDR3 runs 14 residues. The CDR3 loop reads CASSQIPLSREQYF. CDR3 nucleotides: TGTGCCAGCAGCCAAATCCCCCTCTCGCGGGAGCAGTACTTC.

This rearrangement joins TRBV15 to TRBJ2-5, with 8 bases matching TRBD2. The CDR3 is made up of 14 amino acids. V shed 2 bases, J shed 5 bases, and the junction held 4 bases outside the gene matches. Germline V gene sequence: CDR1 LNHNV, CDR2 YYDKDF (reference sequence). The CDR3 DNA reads TGTGCCACCAGCAGATTCCAGCGGGAGGAGACCCAGTACTTC. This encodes CATSRFQREETQYF.

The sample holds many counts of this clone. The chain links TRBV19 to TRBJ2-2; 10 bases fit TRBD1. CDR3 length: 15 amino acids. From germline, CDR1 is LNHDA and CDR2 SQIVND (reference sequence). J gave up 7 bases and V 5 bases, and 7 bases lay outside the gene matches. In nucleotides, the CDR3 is TGTGCCAGTAGTGCGACAGGGGGCTCTCGCGGGGAGCTGTTTTTT. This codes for CASSATGGSRGELFF.

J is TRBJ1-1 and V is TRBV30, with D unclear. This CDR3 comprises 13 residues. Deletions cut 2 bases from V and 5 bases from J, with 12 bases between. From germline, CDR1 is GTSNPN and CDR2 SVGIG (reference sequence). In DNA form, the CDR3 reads TGTGCCTGGAGTTTAACTTTCGAGACTGAAGCTTTCTTT. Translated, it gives CAWSLTFETEAFF.

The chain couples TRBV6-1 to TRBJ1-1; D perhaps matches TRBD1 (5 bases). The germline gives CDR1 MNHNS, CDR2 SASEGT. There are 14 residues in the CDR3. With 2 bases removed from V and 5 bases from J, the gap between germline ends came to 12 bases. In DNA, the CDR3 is TGTGCCAGCAGTGAACGCGAGGGACGGACTGAAGCTTTCTTT. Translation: CASSEREGRTEAFF.

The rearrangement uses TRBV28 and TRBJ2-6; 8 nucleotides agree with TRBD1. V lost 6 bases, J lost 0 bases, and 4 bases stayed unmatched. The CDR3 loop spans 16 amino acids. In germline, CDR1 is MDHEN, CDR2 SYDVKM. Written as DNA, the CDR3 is TGTGCCAGCAGGAGACAGGGGTTCTCTGGGGCCAACGTCCTGACTTTC. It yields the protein CASRRQGFSGANVLTF.

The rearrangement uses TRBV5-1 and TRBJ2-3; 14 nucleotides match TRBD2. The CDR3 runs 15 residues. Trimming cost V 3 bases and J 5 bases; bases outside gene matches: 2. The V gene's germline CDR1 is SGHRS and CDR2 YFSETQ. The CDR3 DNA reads TGCGCCAGCAGCTCGGGACTAGCGGGAGTAGATACGCAGTATTTT. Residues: CASSSGLAGVDTQYF.

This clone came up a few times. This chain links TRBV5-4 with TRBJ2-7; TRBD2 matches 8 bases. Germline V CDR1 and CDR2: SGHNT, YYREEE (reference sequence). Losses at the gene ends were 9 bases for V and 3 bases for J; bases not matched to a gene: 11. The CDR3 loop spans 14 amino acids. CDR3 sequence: CAIGAGAGNYEQYF. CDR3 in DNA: TGTGCCATCGGAGCGGGAGCCGGCAACTACGAGCAGTACTTC.